These 20 T cell receptor beta chains came from one sample sequenced in a study of T-cell memory formation after mild COVID-19. TCRdb used MiXCR to reprocess the 5' RACE reads, holding one entry per CDR3 protein. The sample comprises 400,000 to 500,000 distinct CDR3 sequences, 15% to 20% of which are singletons, and roughly 8.4% rests with the top ten. The sequencing sample was made of PBMCs or a T cell subset sorted from them (not recorded which). The receptor source for this set is an adult woman who had mild COVID-19 (a few samples of this study predate the infection). Cell type and time point are not known.

Ten or more counts support this clonotype. This chain links TRBV5-1 with TRBJ1-2; D remains ambiguous. Germline lookup yields CDR1 SGHRS and CDR2 YFSETQ. V was clipped by 0 bases and J by 1 base, with 4 bases between them. The CDR3 is made up of 13 amino acids. CDR3 DNA sequence: TGCGCCAGCAGCTTGGATCGTAACTATGGCTACACCTTC. This sequence encodes CASSLDRNYGYTF. Full variable domain (missing parts from reference TRBV5-1 and TRBJ1-2): KAGVTQTPRYLIKTRGQQVTLSCSPISGHRSVSWYQQTPGQGLQFLFEYFSETQRNKGNFPGRFSGRQFSNSRSEMNVSTLELGDSALYLCASSLDRNYGYTFGSGTRLTVV.

This chain connects TRBV5-1 to TRBJ2-1; D is tentatively TRBD1 or TRBD2 (6 bases each). The germline V gene encodes CDR1 SGHRS and CDR2 YFSETQ. The ends were cut back, 2 bases at V and 8 bases at J, with 17 bases in the middle. The CDR3 length is 15 residues. The CDR3 reads CASSLLGGGFDEQFF. CDR3 sequence (DNA): TGCGCCAGCAGCTTACTCGGGGGCGGGTTTGATGAGCAGTTCTTC.

The J gene is TRBJ2-7, the V gene TRBV15; 8 bases line up with TRBD1. The germline V gene has CDR1 LNHNV and CDR2 YYDKDF (reference sequence). Losses at the gene ends were 2 bases for V and 3 bases for J; bases not matched to a gene: 3. The CDR3 runs to 14 residues. The CDR3 spells CATSRPDRGYEQYF. The CDR3 bases are TGTGCCACCAGCAGACCAGACAGGGGCTACGAGCAGTACTTC.

The chain uses TRBV20-1 and TRBJ2-5; weak D call: TRBD2 (6 bases). CDR1 and CDR2 (germline): DFQATT, SNEGSKA (reference sequence). V dropped 2 bases and J dropped 4 bases, with 14 bases sitting between them. CDR3 length: 14 residues. CDR3 sequence: CSARLALSVETQYF. The CDR3 DNA is TGCAGTGCTAGACTAGCGCTCTCAGTAGAGACCCAGTACTTC.

The sample holds a few counts of this clonotype. This rearrangement joins TRBV7-8 to TRBJ2-1, with TRBD1 identical over 12 bases. CDR1 and CDR2 from the germline V gene are SGHVS and FQNEAQ. The CDR3 is made up of 16 amino acids. Trimming cost V 4 bases and J 8 bases; bases outside gene matches: 9. CDR3 nucleotides: TGTGCCAGCAGCTCCCGGGACAGGGGGCCAGGCGATGAGCAGTTCTTC. This gives the protein CASSSRDRGPGDEQFF.

This clonotype has only a few counts. V and J are TRBV29-1 and TRBJ2-7; D not resolved. CDR1 and CDR2 from the germline V gene are SQVTM and ANQGSEA. Trimming removed 0 bases at V and 3 bases at J, with 9 bases between. The CDR3 extends over 13 amino acids. CDR3 coding DNA: TGCAGCGTTGAAGATGGGCCCTACTACGAGCAGTACTTC. This encodes CSVEDGPYYEQYF.

In this sample, this clonotype turned up a few times. The V call is TRBV7-2, the J call TRBJ2-1, with 7 bases identical to TRBD2. Losses at the gene ends were 5 bases for V and 3 bases for J; bases not matched to a gene: 7. Germline loops: CDR1 SGHTA, CDR2 FQGNSA. The CDR3 length is 15 residues. The CDR3 nucleotides are TGTGCCAGCAGCGGCGGGGGTACCCACTACAATGAGCAGTTCTTC. Its translation is CASSGGGTHYNEQFF.

The chain combines TRBV27 with TRBJ2-3; TRBD2 aligns across 7 bases. This CDR3 is 16 amino acids long. Germline loops: CDR1 MNHEY, CDR2 SMNVEV (reference sequence). V was clipped by 4 bases and J by 2 bases; unmatched bases: 9. DNA for the CDR3: TGTGCCAGCAGTTATCTGGCGGGGGTGCACACAGATACGCAGTATTTT. It yields the protein CASSYLAGVHTDTQYF.

V and J are TRBV18 and TRBJ1-2, with TRBD1 as a possible D gene (5 bases). With 6 bases removed from V and 4 bases from J, the gap between germline ends came to 12 bases. The CDR3 runs 13 residues. Per germline, CDR1 KGHSH and CDR2 LQKENI. The CDR3 reads CASSIGQGYGYTF. The CDR3 DNA reads TGTGCCAGCTCCATCGGACAAGGCTATGGCTACACCTTC.

J is TRBJ2-7 and V is TRBV9, with TRBD2 matching over 9 bases. The CDR3 is made up of 16 amino acids. Germline V gene lookup returns CDR1 SGDLS and CDR2 YYNGEE. V was pared by 4 bases and J by 0 bases, with 8 bases of the junction left unmatched. The CDR3 loop is CASSPLAGDRSYEQYF. The CDR3 coding sequence is TGTGCCAGCAGCCCGTTAGCGGGAGACCGCTCCTACGAGCAGTACTTC.

This chain links TRBV27 with TRBJ2-7, with D perhaps being TRBD1 or TRBD2 (6 bases each). Germline-derived CDR1 and CDR2 are MNHEY and SMNVEV (reference sequence). Trimming cost V 1 base and J 4 bases, with 23 bases left between them. This CDR3 is built from 18 residues. CDR3 in amino acids: CASSLFPRDIGGVYEQYF. The CDR3 bases are TGTGCCAGCAGTTTATTCCCCCGGGACATAGGAGGGGTATACGAGCAGTACTTC.

This clonotype was counted between two and nine times. This chain connects TRBV11-2 to TRBJ2-7, with D tentatively TRBD2 (6 bases). This CDR3 has 15 amino acids. Per germline, CDR1 SGHAT and CDR2 FQNNGV. Trimming took 4 bases from V and 3 from J, leaving 16 bases between them. This chain's CDR3 is CASSSPVGGIYEQYF. CDR3 DNA: TGTGCCAGCAGCTCCCCCGTGGGAGGAATCTACGAGCAGTACTTC.

The CDR3 sequence is CASSVRQGTDTQYF. DNA of the CDR3: TGTGCCAGCAGTGTTAGACAGGGGACAGATACGCAGTATTTT. The chain carries TRBV12-3 or TRBV12-4 and TRBJ2-3; 8 bases line up with TRBD1. This CDR3 region has 14 residues. V dropped 5 bases and J dropped 3; count of bases not matched to a gene: 4.

The rearrangement links TRBV12-3 or TRBV12-4 to TRBJ2-5, with 10 bases fitting TRBD1. V was pared by 7 bases and J by 5 bases, with 7 bases of the junction left unmatched. CDR3 size: 14 residues. Written as DNA, the CDR3 is TGTGCCAGCAAAATGATGGGACAGGGGGAGACCCAGTACTTC. Its protein is CASKMMGQGETQYF.

The genes are TRBV27 and TRBJ1-1; D gene uncertain. Per the germline V gene, CDR1 is MNHEY and CDR2 is SMNVEV (reference sequence). CDR3 length: 14 residues. V lost 3 bases and J 1 base, leaving 9 bases between the germline ends. The CDR3 here is CASSFQPENTEAFF. In nucleotides, the CDR3 is TGTGCCAGCAGTTTCCAGCCGGAGAACACTGAAGCTTTCTTT.

This clonotype showed up just a few times. The gene calls are TRBV30 and TRBJ2-7; D may correspond to TRBD1 or TRBD2 (5 bases each). The germline V gene encodes CDR1 GTSNPN and CDR2 SVGIG (reference sequence). The CDR3 totals 14 residues. V was trimmed by 7 bases and J by 2 bases, leaving 18 bases between them. The CDR3 nucleotides read TGTGCCTATTCTAAAGGGACGGCACCCTACGAGCAGTACTTC. This translates into CAYSKGTAPYEQYF.

This clonotype showed up many times. The chain combines TRBV7-8 with TRBJ2-4; 7 nucleotides line up with TRBD2. J gave up 6 bases and V 0 bases, and 2 bases lay outside the gene matches. Germline values: CDR1 SGHVS, CDR2 FQNEAQ. The CDR3 has 14 amino acids. The CDR3 here is CASSLAGGANIQYF. CDR3 DNA sequence: TGTGCCAGCAGCTTAGCGGGAGGGGCAAACATTCAGTACTTC.

This clonotype was picked up a small number of times. This chain joins TRBV7-2 and TRBJ2-7, with D possibly TRBD1 on 7 matching bases. The CDR3 runs to 16 residues. The germline V gene encodes CDR1 SGHTA and CDR2 FQGNSA. V was clipped by 5 bases and J by 7 bases, with 24 bases between them. CDR3 sequence reads: CASSPPQGFGRSEQYF. The CDR3 nucleotides are TGTGCCAGCAGCCCCCCACAGGGGTTCGGGAGAAGTGAGCAGTACTTC.

This clonotype came up a few times. V is TRBV21-1 and J is TRBJ2-7; the DNA was not compared with TRBD1, the D call given in the table. TRBV21-1 corresponds to a pseudogene. The CDR3 consists of 16 residues. For the CDR3, the DNA is TGTGCCAGCAGCAGCCTACCTTTCCCGGGACGGGACGAGCAGTACTTC. Amino acid sequence: CASSSLPFPGRDEQYF.

This clonotype has a count of ten or more. The V gene is TRBV12-3 or TRBV12-4, the J gene TRBJ1-5; D call uncertain. This CDR3 has 13 amino acids. Trimming removed 2 bases at V and 7 bases at J, with 9 bases between. DNA for the CDR3: TGTGCCAGCAGTTTAAGTTCGCAACAGCCCCAGCATTTT. Protein: CASSLSSQQPQHF.